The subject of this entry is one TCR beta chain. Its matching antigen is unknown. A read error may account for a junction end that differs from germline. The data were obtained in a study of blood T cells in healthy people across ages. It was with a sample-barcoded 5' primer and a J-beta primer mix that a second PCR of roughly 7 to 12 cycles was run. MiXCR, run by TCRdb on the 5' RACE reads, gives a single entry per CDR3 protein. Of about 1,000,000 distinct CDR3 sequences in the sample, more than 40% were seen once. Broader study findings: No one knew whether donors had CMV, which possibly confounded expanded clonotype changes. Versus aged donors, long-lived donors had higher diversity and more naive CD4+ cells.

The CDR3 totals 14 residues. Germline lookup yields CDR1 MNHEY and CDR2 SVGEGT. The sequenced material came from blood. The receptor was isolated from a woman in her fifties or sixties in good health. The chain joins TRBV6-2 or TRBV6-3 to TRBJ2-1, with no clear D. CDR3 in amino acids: CASSLDLARSERFF. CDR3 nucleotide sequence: TGTGCCAGCAGTCTGGACCTGGCTAGAAGTGAGCGGTTCTTC.